This T cell receptor beta chain originates from a study of chemoradiotherapy in HPV16-positive cancers. Measured with immunoSEQ multiplex PCR; TCRdb has only the in-frame clones, and not every one. The sample lists some 70,000 clones, 88% occurring once. In regard to this clone: Its antigen is as yet unknown.

CDR3 length equals 16 residues. The V gene's germline CDR1 is SGDLS and CDR2 YYNGEE. V was trimmed by 0 bases and J by 2 bases, leaving 14 bases between them. The study, taken as a whole, reports: Functional assays defining HPV-specific T cells used only a couple of HPV16-positive patients. Candidate HPV-specific clones and E7-related TCR motifs grew in tumor during treatment.

Over chemoradiotherapy, repertoires were sampled more than once. This specimen consisted of blood, obtained from a patient who underwent chemoradiotherapy. The chain uses TRBV9 and TRBJ1-2; perhaps TRBD1 as D (5 bases). This sequence was found in a human donor with HPV-associated anogenital cancer. The CDR3 here is CASSVEGVVTNYGYTF. CDR3 coding DNA: TGTGCCAGCAGCGTAGAAGGGGTCGTCACGAACTATGGCTACACCTTC.